This T cell receptor beta chain was retrieved from a study of Ad26.COV2.S vaccination and SARS-CoV-2 variants. Treatment of the sample: roughly 20 received Ad26.COV2.S at low or high dose, single or two shots; several received placebo; per-sample allocation not given. It was on day 63 after the first vaccine or placebo injection that samples were taken. V lost 5 bases, J lost 2 bases, and 3 bases stayed unmatched. The CDR3 consists of 14 residues. The V gene's germline CDR1 is MDHEN and CDR2 SYDVKM. TCRdb keeps only in-frame clones here, not all; method: immunoSEQ multiplex PCR. The sample contains 350,000 to 500,000 clones, 90% of which appear only once.

The sequenced sample was peripheral blood, obtained in a trial of Ad26.COV2.S vaccine versus placebo. The sequence derives from a person between 18 and 60 years old who received the Ad26.COV2.S COVID-19 vaccine or a placebo. The chain carries TRBV28 and TRBJ2-4; 7 bases line up with TRBD1. CDR3 in DNA: TGTGCCAGCAGTCCGGACAGGTCCAAAAACATTCAGTACTTC. Translating it yields CASSPDRSKNIQYF.